Sequencing of this T cell receptor (beta chain) was carried out in a study of OX40 agonist ivuxolimab in advanced cancers. The overall study: Intravenous ivuxolimab at 0.01 to 10 mg/kg was given to patients every 2 weeks.

This CDR3 spans 15 amino acids. V gave up 2 bases and J gave up 5 bases, with 16 bases separating them. Looked up from germline, CDR1 is MNHEY and CDR2 is SVGAGI. Details on this clone: Its specificity is unknown.

Clones were sequenced by immunoSEQ multiplex PCR, and TCRdb holds only the in-frame ones, with some missing. Among tens of thousands of clones listed, approximately 78% were seen once. The study's findings and limits: CD8+ T cells showed, on average, more clonal expansion than CD4+ cells.

The source of this sequence is an adult with an advanced solid tumor such as melanoma, head and neck, liver or kidney cancer. The rearrangement uses TRBV6-5 and TRBJ2-7, with no clear D. Sequencing used CD4+ or CD8+ T cells sorted from blood, obtained in a trial of the OX40 agonist ivuxolimab. CDR3 bases: TGTGCCAGCAGTTACACCCCACCGCCTAGTAACGAGCAGTACTTC. Its translation: CASSYTPPPSNEQYF.